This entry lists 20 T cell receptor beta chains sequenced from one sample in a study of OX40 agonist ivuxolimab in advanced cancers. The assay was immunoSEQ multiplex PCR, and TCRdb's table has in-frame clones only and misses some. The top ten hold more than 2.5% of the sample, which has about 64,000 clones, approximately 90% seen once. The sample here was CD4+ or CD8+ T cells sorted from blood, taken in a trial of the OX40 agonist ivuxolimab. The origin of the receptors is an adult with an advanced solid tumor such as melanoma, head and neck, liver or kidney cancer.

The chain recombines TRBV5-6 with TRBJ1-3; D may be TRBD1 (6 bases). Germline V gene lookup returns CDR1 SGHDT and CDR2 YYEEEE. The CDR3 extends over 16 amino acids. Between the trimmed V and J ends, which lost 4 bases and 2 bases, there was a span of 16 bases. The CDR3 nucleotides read TGTGCCAGCAGCAGCCCGTCAGGGGCAGCTGGAAACACCATATATTTT. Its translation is CASSSPSGAAGNTIYF. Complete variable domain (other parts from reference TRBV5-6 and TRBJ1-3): DAGVTQSPTHLIKTRGQQVTLRCSPKSGHDTVSWYQQALGQGPQFIFQYYEEEERQRGNFPDRFSGHQFPNYSSELNVNALLLGDSALYLCASSSPSGAAGNTIYFGEGSWLTVV.

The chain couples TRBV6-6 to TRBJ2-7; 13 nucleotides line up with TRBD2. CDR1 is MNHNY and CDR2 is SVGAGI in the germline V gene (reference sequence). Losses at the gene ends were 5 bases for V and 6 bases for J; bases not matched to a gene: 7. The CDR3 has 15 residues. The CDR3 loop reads CASSPTSGRATEQYF. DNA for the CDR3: TGTGCCAGCAGTCCTACTAGCGGGAGGGCGACCGAGCAGTACTTC.

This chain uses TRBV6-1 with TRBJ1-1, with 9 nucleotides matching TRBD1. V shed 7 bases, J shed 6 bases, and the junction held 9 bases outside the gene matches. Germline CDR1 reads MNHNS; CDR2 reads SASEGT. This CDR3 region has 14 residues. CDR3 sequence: CASIKTGGIPEAFF. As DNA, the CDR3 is TGTGCCAGCATCAAGACAGGGGGTATACCTGAAGCTTTCTTT.

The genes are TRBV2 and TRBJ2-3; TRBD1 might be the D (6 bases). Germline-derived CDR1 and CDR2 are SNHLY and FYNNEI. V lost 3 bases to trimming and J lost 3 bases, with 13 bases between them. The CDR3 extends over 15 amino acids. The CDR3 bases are TGTGCCAGCAGTGAGACAGGAAAGAGGACAGATACGCAGTATTTT. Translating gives CASSETGKRTDTQYF.

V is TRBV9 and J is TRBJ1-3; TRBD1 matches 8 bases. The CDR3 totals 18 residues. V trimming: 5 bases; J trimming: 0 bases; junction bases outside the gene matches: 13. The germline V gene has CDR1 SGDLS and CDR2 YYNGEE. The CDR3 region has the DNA TGTGCCAGCAGTGAAACAGGGGGTGCTTCTTTCTCTGGAAACACCATATATTTT. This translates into CASSETGGASFSGNTIYF.

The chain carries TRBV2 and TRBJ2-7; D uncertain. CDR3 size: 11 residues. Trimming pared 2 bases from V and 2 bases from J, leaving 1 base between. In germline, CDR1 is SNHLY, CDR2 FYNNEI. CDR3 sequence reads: CASSETYEQYF. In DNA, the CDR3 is TGTGCCAGCAGTGAAACCTACGAGCAGTACTTC.

In nucleotides, the CDR3 is TGTGCCAGCTCACCTTTTGAGGGCTCTGGAAACACCATATATTTT. It specifies CASSPFEGSGNTIYF. The chain combines TRBV18 with TRBJ1-3; D call uncertain. CDR3 length: 15 residues. V was pared by 3 bases and J by 0 bases, with 9 bases between. Germline loops: CDR1 KGHSH, CDR2 LQKENI.

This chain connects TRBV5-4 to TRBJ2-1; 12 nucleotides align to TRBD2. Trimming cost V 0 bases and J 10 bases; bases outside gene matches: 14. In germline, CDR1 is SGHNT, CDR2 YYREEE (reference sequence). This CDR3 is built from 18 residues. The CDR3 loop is CASSLEAYRLAGANEQFF. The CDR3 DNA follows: TGTGCCAGCAGCTTGGAAGCTTACCGACTAGCGGGAGCGAACGAGCAGTTCTTC.

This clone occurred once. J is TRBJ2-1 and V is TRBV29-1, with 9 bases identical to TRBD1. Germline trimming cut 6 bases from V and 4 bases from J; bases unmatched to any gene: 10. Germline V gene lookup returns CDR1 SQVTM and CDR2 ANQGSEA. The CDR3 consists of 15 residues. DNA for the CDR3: TGCAGCGTCCAACGGACAGGGGTCGTTTACAATGAGCAGTTCTTC. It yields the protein CSVQRTGVVYNEQFF.

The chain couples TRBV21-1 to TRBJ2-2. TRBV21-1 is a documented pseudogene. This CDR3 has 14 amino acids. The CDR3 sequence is CASSKRMGTGELFF. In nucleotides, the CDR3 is TGTGCCAGCAGCAAAAGGATGGGCACCGGGGAGCTGTTTTTT.

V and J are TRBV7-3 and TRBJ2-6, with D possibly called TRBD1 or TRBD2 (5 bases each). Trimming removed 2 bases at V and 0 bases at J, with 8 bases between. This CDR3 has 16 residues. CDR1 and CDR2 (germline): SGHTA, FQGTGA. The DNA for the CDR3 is TGTGCCAGCAGCTTATCTGGGGGCTCTGGGGCCAACGTCCTGACTTTC. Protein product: CASSLSGGSGANVLTF.

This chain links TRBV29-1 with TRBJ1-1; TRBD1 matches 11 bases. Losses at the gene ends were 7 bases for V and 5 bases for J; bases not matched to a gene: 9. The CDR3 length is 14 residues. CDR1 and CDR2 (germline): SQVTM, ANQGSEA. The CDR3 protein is CSAGQGALGTEAFF. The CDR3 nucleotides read TGCAGCGCTGGACAGGGGGCGCTGGGGACTGAAGCTTTCTTT. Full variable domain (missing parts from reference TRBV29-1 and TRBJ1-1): SAVISQKPSRDICQRGTSLTIQCQVDSQVTMMFWYRQQPGQSLTLIATANQGSEATYESGFVIDKFPISRPNLTFSTLTVSNMSPEDSSIYLCSAGQGALGTEAFFGQGTRLTVV.

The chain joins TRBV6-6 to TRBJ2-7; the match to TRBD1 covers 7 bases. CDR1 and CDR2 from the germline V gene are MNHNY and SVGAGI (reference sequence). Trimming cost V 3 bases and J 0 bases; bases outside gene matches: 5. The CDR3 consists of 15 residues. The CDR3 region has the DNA TGTGCCAGCAGTTATTCGACAGGGATCTCCTACGAGCAGTACTTC. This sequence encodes CASSYSTGISYEQYF.

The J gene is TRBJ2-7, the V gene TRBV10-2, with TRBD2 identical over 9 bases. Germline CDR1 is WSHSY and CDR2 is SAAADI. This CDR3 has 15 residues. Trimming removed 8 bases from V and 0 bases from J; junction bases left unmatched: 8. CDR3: CASRKLAGSSYEQYF. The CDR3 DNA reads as TGCGCCAGCCGAAAGCTAGCGGGGTCCTCCTACGAGCAGTACTTC.

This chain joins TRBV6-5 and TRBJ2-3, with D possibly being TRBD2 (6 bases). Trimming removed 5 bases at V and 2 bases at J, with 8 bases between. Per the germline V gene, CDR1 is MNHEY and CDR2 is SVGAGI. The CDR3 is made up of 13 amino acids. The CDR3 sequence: CASSRDFTDTQYF. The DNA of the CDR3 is TGTGCCAGCAGTCGGGACTTCACAGATACGCAGTATTTT.

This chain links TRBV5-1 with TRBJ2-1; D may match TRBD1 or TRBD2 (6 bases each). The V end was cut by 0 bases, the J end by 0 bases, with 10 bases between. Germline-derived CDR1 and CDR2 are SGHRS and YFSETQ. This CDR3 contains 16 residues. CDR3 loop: CASSLGGAGSYNEQFF. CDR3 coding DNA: TGCGCCAGCAGCTTGGGGGGGGCTGGCTCCTACAATGAGCAGTTCTTC. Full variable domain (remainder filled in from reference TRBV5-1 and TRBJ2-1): KAGVTQTPRYLIKTRGQQVTLSCSPISGHRSVSWYQQTPGQGLQFLFEYFSETQRNKGNFPGRFSGRQFSNSRSEMNVSTLELGDSALYLCASSLGGAGSYNEQFFGPGTRLTVL.

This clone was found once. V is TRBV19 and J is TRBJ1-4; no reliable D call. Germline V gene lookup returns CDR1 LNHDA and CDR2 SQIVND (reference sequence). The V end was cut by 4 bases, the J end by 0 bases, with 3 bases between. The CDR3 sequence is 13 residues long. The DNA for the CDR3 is TGTGCCAGTAGTACGGCAACTAATGAAAAACTGTTTTTT. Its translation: CASSTATNEKLFF.

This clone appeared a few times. CDR3 nucleotides: TGTGCCAGCAGACAAGGACCGCTGCACACTGAAGCTTTCTTT. Translation: CASRQGPLHTEAFF. J is TRBJ1-1 and V is TRBV5-6; unclear D gene. V was shortened by 5 bases and J by 3 bases, with 14 bases between the two germline ends. The CDR3 is 14 residues long. The V gene's germline CDR1 is SGHDT and CDR2 YYEEEE.

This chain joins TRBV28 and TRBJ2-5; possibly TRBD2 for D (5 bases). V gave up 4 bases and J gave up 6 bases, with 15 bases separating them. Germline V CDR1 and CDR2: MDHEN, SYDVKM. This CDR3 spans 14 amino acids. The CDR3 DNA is TGTGCCAGCAGTTGGGCCGGGGTTGGGAAGACCCAGTACTTC. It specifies CASSWAGVGKTQYF.

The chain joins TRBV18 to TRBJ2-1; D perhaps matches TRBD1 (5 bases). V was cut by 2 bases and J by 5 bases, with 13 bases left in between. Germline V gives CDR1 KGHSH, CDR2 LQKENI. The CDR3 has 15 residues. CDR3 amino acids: CASSPGRGSHNEQFF. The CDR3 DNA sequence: TGTGCCAGCTCACCAGGTAGGGGCAGCCACAATGAGCAGTTCTTC. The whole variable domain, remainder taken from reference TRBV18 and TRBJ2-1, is NAGVMQNPRHLVRRRGQEARLRCSPMKGHSHVYWYRQLPEEGLKFMVYLQKENIIDESGMPKERFSAEFPKEGPSILRIQQVVRGDSAAYFCASSPGRGSHNEQFFGPGTRLTVL.